A single TCR beta chain is shown here with its context. Its antigen is as yet unknown. This CDR3 has 16 amino acids. The germline gives CDR1 SEHNR, CDR2 FQNEAQ (reference sequence). The data originate from a study of monozygotic twins with inflammatory bowel disease. Nested amplification of TCRalpha and TCRbeta cDNA involved two PCRs of approximately 16 and 10 cycles. TCRdb reprocessed the 5' RACE reads; each CDR3 protein has one entry and no DNA is given. The sample totals approximately 200,000 distinct CDR3 sequences. General study findings and limits: Individual T cell subtypes were not distinguishable.

Sequencing input: blood. The gene calls are TRBV7-9 and TRBJ1-1; no DNA is available, so the TRBD1 call from TCRdb remains unchecked. This sequence was found in a human donor with ulcerative colitis or Crohn's disease, or a healthy co-twin of an affected twin (not recorded which). The CDR3 loop is CASSHTGLGMNTEAFF.